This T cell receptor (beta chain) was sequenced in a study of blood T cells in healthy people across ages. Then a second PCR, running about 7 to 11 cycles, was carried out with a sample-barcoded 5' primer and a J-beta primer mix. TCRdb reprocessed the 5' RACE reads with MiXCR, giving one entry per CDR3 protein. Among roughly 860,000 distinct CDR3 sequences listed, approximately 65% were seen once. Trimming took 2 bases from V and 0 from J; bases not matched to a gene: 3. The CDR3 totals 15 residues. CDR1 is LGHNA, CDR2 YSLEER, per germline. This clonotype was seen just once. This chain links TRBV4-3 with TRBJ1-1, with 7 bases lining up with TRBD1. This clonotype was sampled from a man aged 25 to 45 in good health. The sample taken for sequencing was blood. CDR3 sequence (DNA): TGCGCCAGCAGCCAACCGGGACAGATGAACACTGAAGCTTTCTTT. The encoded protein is CASSQPGQMNTEAFF.